This entry lists 9 T cell receptor beta chains sequenced from one sample in a study of blood T cell repertoires in COVID-19. The method was immunoSEQ multiplex PCR; TCRdb's version includes in-frame clones alone and lacks a portion of them. This table has 100,000 to 150,000 clones, around 86% appearing once. Sequencing was performed on peripheral blood. These receptors were collected from a human donor in a cohort sampled during active COVID-19.

The rearrangement joins TRBV2 to TRBJ1-5, with 10 bases identical to TRBD1. V was pared by 6 bases and J by 6 bases, with 8 bases of the junction left unmatched. The CDR3 loop spans 15 amino acids. Germline V lookup: CDR1 SNHLY, CDR2 FYNNEI. This chain's CDR3 is CASRGTGEGGQPQHF. The CDR3, as DNA: TGTGCCAGCAGGGGGACAGGGGAAGGGGGTCAGCCCCAGCATTTT.

This rearrangement joins TRBV19 to TRBJ2-6, with D possibly TRBD1 on 6 matching bases. The germline V and J ends were trimmed by 3 bases and 4 bases, with 13 bases remaining between them. CDR1 is LNHDA and CDR2 is SQIVND in the germline V gene (reference sequence). The CDR3 length is 16 residues. CDR3 bases: TGTGCCAGTAGTATCCGGCCAGGGGCAGGGGCCAACGTCCTGACTTTC. Amino acids: CASSIRPGAGANVLTF.

The chain recombines TRBV5-1 with TRBJ2-5; possibly TRBD1 for D (6 bases). The germline gives CDR1 SGHRS, CDR2 YFSETQ. Trimming pared 5 bases from V and 6 bases from J, leaving 23 bases between. The CDR3 totals 16 residues. Here the CDR3 DNA reads TGCGCCAGCAGGGGGGACACAACCCAGCTGATGAAGACCCAGTACTTC. Its protein is CASRGDTTQLMKTQYF.

The J gene is TRBJ2-7, the V gene TRBV19; the D is unclear. The CDR3 sequence is 12 residues long. CDR1 is LNHDA and CDR2 is SQIVND in the germline V gene (reference sequence). Trimming stripped 1 base from V and 5 bases from J, with 6 bases between. CDR3 sequence: CASSIGGDEQYF. For the CDR3, the DNA is TGTGCCAGTAGTATAGGAGGAGACGAGCAGTACTTC.

The chain carries TRBV30 and TRBJ2-1, with D unresolved. Trimming left V 3 bases short and J 4 bases short, with 7 bases between. CDR1 and CDR2 from the germline V gene are GTSNPN and SVGIG (reference sequence). The CDR3 spans 12 residues. CDR3 loop: CAWRPSYNEQFF. CDR3 sequence (DNA): TGTGCCTGGAGGCCGAGTTACAATGAGCAGTTCTTC.

The chain joins TRBV5-1 to TRBJ2-1; D is unresolved. The germline V gene has CDR1 SGHRS and CDR2 YFSETQ. V was pared by 0 bases and J by 4 bases, with 8 bases between. The CDR3 has 14 residues. CDR3 sequence: CASSLGGGYNEQFF. In DNA, the CDR3 is TGCGCCAGCAGCTTGGGTGGCGGTTACAATGAGCAGTTCTTC.

On this clone itself: Within the sample, other DNA sequences also encode this same CDR3. The V and J genes are TRBV6-5 and TRBJ1-2; perhaps TRBD1 as D (6 bases). Trimming took off 2 bases at V and 5 bases at J, with 9 bases between the two ends. Looked up from germline, CDR1 is MNHEY and CDR2 is SVGAGI. The CDR3 is made up of 13 amino acids. The CDR3 sequence is CASSYRTAYGYTF. The CDR3 nucleotides read TGTGCCAGCAGTTACAGGACAGCGTATGGCTACACCTTC.

The V gene is TRBV4-2, the J gene TRBJ2-7; 7 nucleotides agree with TRBD1. V lost 4 bases and J lost 3; bases outside the gene matches: 15. The length of the CDR3 is 17 residues. The germline V gene encodes CDR1 LGHNA and CDR2 YNFKEQ. CDR3 region: CASSRGATQGSSYEQYF. The CDR3 DNA sequence: TGTGCCAGCAGCCGTGGGGCCACACAGGGGTCTAGCTACGAGCAGTACTTC.

The chain couples TRBV7-2 to TRBJ2-1, with a weak D call TRBD2 (5 bases). Per the germline V gene, CDR1 is SGHTA and CDR2 is FQGNSA. V lost 4 bases, J lost 6 bases, and 19 bases lay in between. This CDR3 is 16 amino acids long. CDR3 amino acids: CASSSHRGLDSNEQFF. In DNA, the CDR3 is TGTGCCAGCAGCTCGCACCGAGGGCTGGATAGCAATGAGCAGTTCTTC.